Sequencing of this T cell receptor (beta chain) was carried out in a study of cytomegalovirus exposure and HLA in healthy donors. V lost 5 bases, J lost 7 bases, and 14 bases stayed unmatched. In germline, CDR1 is LNHDA, CDR2 SQIVND (reference sequence). The CDR3 is made up of 16 amino acids. PCR involved 60 Vbeta and 13 Jbeta primers. This table comes from immunoSEQ multiplex PCR, and its TCRdb copy is limited to in-frame clones, with some not included. Here the sample spans 180,000 or so clones, roughly four fifths being singletons. The material sequenced was PBMCs. This TCR was recovered from a male donor in good health and CMV-seronegative. The chain uses TRBV19 and TRBJ2-7; 10 positions match TRBD2. CDR3 sequence reads: CASSGFGPSGSGEQYF. CDR3 bases: TGTGCCAGTAGTGGGTTTGGCCCTAGCGGGAGTGGAGAGCAGTACTTC.